The 20 T cell receptor beta chains below come from one sample, sequenced in a study of T cells in Graves' hyperthyroidism and ophthalmopathy. Amplified regions were TCR beta CDR3 sequences from RNA transcripts. A first-round RT-PCR of the TCR CDR3 used the HTBI primer set. TCRdb fed the multiplex PCR reads into MiXCR, producing one record per CDR3 protein. The repertoire includes roughly 380,000 distinct CDR3 sequences, approximately 13% of them detected once, and under 25% sits in the top ten. Sequenced sample: blood. These receptors came from a man aged 25 to 45 with Graves' hyperthyroidism that later progressed to Graves' ophthalmopathy.

There are many counts of this clonotype. The CDR3 loop is CASSFGRGRGSYNSPLHF. The CDR3 coding sequence is TGTGCCAGCAGTTTCGGCAGGGGGCGCGGTTCATATAATTCACCCCTCCACTTT. This chain joins TRBV28 and TRBJ1-6; 8 bases align to TRBD1. Per the germline V gene, CDR1 is MDHEN and CDR2 is SYDVKM. The V gene end was trimmed by 3 bases and the J gene end by 4 bases; junction bases not matched to a gene: 11. This CDR3 region has 18 residues.

This clonotype was seen only a few times. Being one base from a much bigger clone, this may be a read error. The rearrangement links TRBV20-1 to TRBJ1-5; D is perhaps TRBD1 (5 bases). Germline-derived CDR1 and CDR2 are DFQATT and SNEGSKA (reference sequence). The CDR3 runs to 15 residues. V shed 6 bases and J shed 6 bases, with 21 bases lying between them. The CDR3 sequence is CSALRRGRESQPQHF. CDR3 DNA: TGCAGTGCCCTACGGCGGGGCAGGGAGAGTCAGCCCCAGCATTTT.

The gene calls are TRBV20-1 and TRBJ2-5, with 11 bases that match TRBD2. V lost 0 bases to trimming and J lost 7 bases; unmatched junction nucleotides: 10. This CDR3 is 16 amino acids long. Germline V CDR1 and CDR2: DFQATT, SNEGSKA (reference sequence). The CDR3 nucleotides are TGCAGTGCTAGAGAGGGAAATAGCGGGGGGGCAGGGACCCAGTACTTC. Its translation is CSAREGNSGGAGTQYF.

The table lists this clonotype with many counts. V and J are TRBV12-3 or TRBV12-4 and TRBJ2-3; D is undetermined. CDR3 length equals 15 residues. Trimming shortened V by 5 bases and J by 1 base, and 13 bases separated the two germline ends. The CDR3 DNA reads as TGTGCCAGCAGTATTGCCGCCTGGGGCACAGATACGCAGTATTTT. It is translated as CASSIAAWGTDTQYF.

This clonotype was detected many times. V usage is TRBV7-8 and J usage is TRBJ1-6; D is uncertain. The CDR3 is 17 residues long. With 3 bases removed from V and 0 bases from J, the gap between germline ends came to 12 bases. CDR1 SGHVS and CDR2 FQNEAQ come from the germline V gene. This CDR3 reads CASSFSRLTSYNSPLHF. DNA of the CDR3: TGTGCCAGCAGCTTTAGCAGACTAACCTCCTATAATTCACCCCTCCACTTT.

This clonotype was detected only a few times. The chain carries TRBV3-1 and TRBJ2-2; a weak D match, TRBD2 (6 bases). CDR1 LGHDT and CDR2 YNNKEL come from the germline V gene (reference sequence). V was shortened by 2 bases and J by 2 bases, with 15 bases between the two germline ends. CDR3 length equals 17 residues. Here the CDR3 DNA reads TGTGCCAGCAGCCAAAGGGGCGTCGGGACTAACACCGGGGAGCTGTTTTTT. Translating gives CASSQRGVGTNTGELFF. The complete variable domain, with remaining parts taken from reference TRBV3-1 and TRBJ2-2, reads DTAVSQTPKYLVTQMGNDKSIKCEQNLGHDTMYWYKQDSKKFLKIMFSYNNKELIINETVPNRFSPKSPDKAHLNLHINSLELGDSAVYFCASSQRGVGTNTGELFFGEGSRLTVL.

The V and J genes are TRBV5-1 and TRBJ1-4; 7 bases line up with TRBD1. Germline V lookup: CDR1 SGHRS, CDR2 YFSETQ. The V and J ends lost 7 bases and 7 bases, in that order; junction bases with no gene match: 13. The CDR3 loop spans 15 amino acids. The CDR3 DNA follows: TGCGCCAGCTCCCCAAGCAGGGGGTCTCGTGAAAAACTGTTTTTT. This encodes CASSPSRGSREKLFF.

This clonotype was observed many times. This chain uses TRBV5-1 with TRBJ1-2; tentatively, D is TRBD1 (6 bases). V dropped 2 bases and J dropped 6 bases, with 14 bases sitting between them. The V gene's germline CDR1 is SGHRS and CDR2 YFSETQ. The CDR3 totals 14 residues. The CDR3 spells CASSLGDMLDGYTF. The CDR3 region has the DNA TGCGCCAGCAGCTTAGGGGACATGCTTGATGGCTACACCTTC.

This chain links TRBV6-2 or TRBV6-3 with TRBJ2-4; 7 nucleotides line up with TRBD1. CDR3 size: 19 residues. V shed 7 bases, J shed 1 base, and the junction held 19 bases outside the gene matches. Germline CDR1 MNHEY, CDR2 SVGEGT. As DNA, the CDR3 is TGTGCCAGCATAAGATTCGGACAGGCCATCACCTGGGCCAAAAACATTCAGTACTTC. Translating gives CASIRFGQAITWAKNIQYF.

This clonotype has ten or more counts. The chain couples TRBV12-5 to TRBJ1-2, with D possibly being TRBD1 (5 bases). The CDR3 is made up of 13 amino acids. Trimming left V 9 bases short and J 1 base short, with 12 bases between. The germline V gene has CDR1 LGHNT and CDR2 FRNRAP. The CDR3, as DNA: TGTGCTAGACCGACAGCTCTTAACTATGGCTACACCTTC. Residues: CARPTALNYGYTF.

V usage is TRBV4-2 and J usage is TRBJ2-3; 7 nucleotides align to TRBD2. The CDR3 sequence is 17 residues long. V shed 1 base, J shed 0 bases, and the junction held 7 bases outside the gene matches. Germline CDR1 LGHNA, CDR2 YNFKEQ. CDR3 protein: CASSQVSSGTSTDTQYF. The CDR3 nucleotides read TGTGCCAGCAGCCAAGTCTCTAGCGGCACTAGCACAGATACGCAGTATTTT.

This clonotype was found a few times. The chain combines TRBV4-1 with TRBJ2-7; perhaps TRBD1 as D (6 bases). The germline V gene has CDR1 MGHRA and CDR2 YSYEKL. This CDR3 contains 15 residues. V was cut by 0 bases and J by 4 bases, with 13 bases left in between. The CDR3 here is CASSQDRGVGYEQYF. The DNA of the CDR3 is TGCGCCAGCAGCCAAGACAGGGGAGTAGGGTACGAGCAGTACTTC.

This clonotype has a count of ten or more. The CDR3 DNA is TGTGCCAGCAGTTACTATAATAGCGGGGAGACCCAGTACTTC. Translation: CASSYYNSGETQYF. The chain recombines TRBV6-6 with TRBJ2-5, with 7 bases identical to TRBD2. Germline values: CDR1 MNHNY, CDR2 SVGAGI (reference sequence). After removal of 1 base from V and 5 bases from J, the junction contained 4 bases not matched to a gene. The CDR3 sequence is 14 residues long.

This clonotype was seen more than once but under ten times. This sequence joins TRBV4-1 and TRBJ1-2; possibly TRBD1 for D (5 bases). The germline V and J ends were trimmed by 3 bases and 3 bases, with 17 bases remaining between them. The CDR3 has 16 residues. Germline-derived CDR1 and CDR2 are MGHRA and YSYEKL. In DNA form, the CDR3 reads TGCGCCAGCAGCCACCTCCGGGCCAGGGACTACTATGGCTACACCTTC. It encodes CASSHLRARDYYGYTF.

This clonotype occurred many times. The chain links TRBV6-1 to TRBJ2-5; 7 bases map to TRBD1. The CDR3 sequence is 14 residues long. The trim removed 7 bases at V and 2 bases at J, leaving 7 bases unmatched. Germline V gene sequence: CDR1 MNHNS, CDR2 SASEGT. The CDR3 reads CASTSGQVQETQYF. The DNA of the CDR3 is TGTGCCAGCACCTCTGGACAGGTACAAGAGACCCAGTACTTC.

This clonotype was recorded many times. The V call is TRBV20-1, the J call TRBJ2-1, with 9 bases identical to TRBD2. CDR1 and CDR2 from the germline V gene are DFQATT and SNEGSKA (reference sequence). V shed 3 bases and J 9 bases; nucleotides not matched to a gene: 6. This CDR3 spans 13 amino acids. The CDR3 sequence is CSARVAGVVEQFF. DNA for the CDR3: TGCAGTGCTAGGGTAGCGGGGGTTGTTGAGCAGTTCTTC.

This clonotype was detected many times. The chain recombines TRBV5-5 with TRBJ2-3, with unresolved D. V was cut by 4 bases and J by 2 bases, with 14 bases left in between. Germline CDR1 reads SGHKS; CDR2 reads YYEKEE (reference sequence). This CDR3 comprises 15 residues. The CDR3, as DNA: TGTGCCAGCAGCGAGAAGGGTCTTTCCACAGATACGCAGTATTTT. It codes for CASSEKGLSTDTQYF. Full variable domain (rest looked up from reference TRBV5-5 and TRBJ2-3): DAGVTQSPTHLIKTRGQQVTLRCSPISGHKSVSWYQQVLGQGPQFIFQYYEKEERGRGNFPDRFSARQFPNYSSELNVNALLLGDSALYLCASSEKGLSTDTQYFGPGTRLTVL.

This clonotype was recorded a few times. The chain carries TRBV4-1 and TRBJ2-1; either TRBD1 or TRBD2 may supply D (5 bases each). From germline, CDR1 is MGHRA and CDR2 YSYEKL. The CDR3 consists of 17 residues. V lost 2 bases, J lost 0 bases, and 14 bases lay in between. The CDR3 DNA reads TGCGCCAGCAGCCAATACGGGACCTCGTACTCCTACAATGAGCAGTTCTTC. Protein: CASSQYGTSYSYNEQFF.

At least ten counts were recorded for this clonotype. V gene TRBV28 combines with J gene TRBJ1-2; possible D gene TRBD1, 5 bases. V lost 3 bases to trimming and J lost 4 bases, with 12 bases between them. This CDR3 comprises 14 residues. Germline-derived CDR1 and CDR2 are MDHEN and SYDVKM. CDR3 in amino acids: CASSFSRGSYGYTF. As DNA, the CDR3 is TGTGCCAGCAGTTTCTCCCGGGGGAGCTATGGCTACACCTTC.

This clonotype showed up many times. This rearrangement joins TRBV7-2 to TRBJ2-7; TRBD2 aligns across 7 bases. The CDR3 runs 16 residues. Germline lookup yields CDR1 SGHTA and CDR2 FQGNSA. The ends lost 1 base at V and 4 bases at J; junction bases unmatched: 10. For the CDR3, the DNA is TGTGCCAGCAGCTTAGGCCCTTTGGGGGGGTATTACGAGCAGTACTTC. Translation gives CASSLGPLGGYYEQYF.